This T cell receptor (beta chain) was sequenced in a study of OX40 agonist ivuxolimab in advanced cancers. Background on the whole study: Ivuxolimab was an agonistic, fully human IgG2 monoclonal antibody directed against OX40 (CD134), a costimulatory receptor. Intravenous ivuxolimab was administered to patients every 2 weeks at six dose levels: 0.01, 0.1, 0.3, 1.5, 3 and 10 mg/kg. Among the approximately 50 dose-escalation patients, 19 had hepatocellular carcinoma, roughly 15 melanoma, 9 renal cell carcinoma and 9 head and neck cancer. In the dose-escalation cohort, more than 75% of patients were male, and the mean age was around 60 years, with a range of roughly 23 to 85. Patients were allowed to have had prior anti-PD-1, anti-PD-L1 or anti-CTLA-4 therapy, and 40% to 45% of the dose-escalation patients had been treated with checkpoint inhibitors. Partial responses occurred in three dose-escalation patients, of whom one had hepatocellular carcinoma and two had cutaneous melanoma. The point of sequencing TCRbeta in the periphery was to test whether ivuxolimab changed TCR sequence diversity and drove clonal T-cell expansion. The paper reports the monotherapy dose-escalation portion (N of about 54 patients) of the phase I ivuxolimab trial. General study outcomes and caveats: Clonal expansion of both CD4+ and CD8+ blood T cells was observed from baseline to week 6 at doses 0.1 to 3.0 mg/kg. Low levels of normalized T-cell clonal expansion were also shown by some nonresponding patients. In the 0.1-3.0 mg/kg groups, partial responders were among the patients with the lowest normalized peripheral clonal expansion, particularly in CD8+ T cells. On average, CD8+ T cells showed more expanded clones than CD4+ T cells after ivuxolimab. Antigen specificity was not determined for the clonally expanded peripheral T cells.

As to this clone: Its antigen remains undetermined. No per-base quality is available; no much larger clone lies one base away.

The trial excluded patients who had a history of autoimmune disease or who were on systemic immunosuppression. Peripheral blood for TCR sequencing was drawn from every dose cohort at baseline, at cycle 4 day 1 and at cycle 7 day 1. Samples were obtained from an open-label, multicenter, first-in-human phase I dose-escalation trial of ivuxolimab. The trial enrolled adults with locally advanced or metastatic head and neck squamous cell, hepatocellular, melanoma or renal cell carcinoma. Before TCR sequencing, CD4+ T cells and CD8+ T cells were sorted from peripheral blood as separate populations. CDR1 SNHLY and CDR2 FYNNEI are derived from the germline V gene. From the cysteine up to the phenylalanine, the CDR3 has a length of 15 residues. Just CDR3 DNA is preserved here, 45 bases in frame from base 1. For this chain, trimming is 6 bases at the V end and 7 bases at the J end, and the number of junction bases without a gene match is 6.

For sequencing of the TCRbeta CDR3 region, genomic DNA was extracted from the sorted cells. The immunoSEQ Assay was used to sequence the TCRbeta CDR3 regions. Sourced from immuneACCESS, this table was stored by TCRdb with only in-frame sequences that have V and J called. A share of the clones is absent; for the studies checked, an unresolved V gene accounts for under half, and the remainder has no known explanation. This sample lists around 66,000 clones; 82% were detected once. Together, the top ten hold more than 6.5% of the sample. This chain joins TRBV2 to TRBJ1-4; a stretch of 12 junction bases matches TRBD1. This specimen was CD4+ or CD8+ T cells sorted from blood, taken in a trial of the OX40 agonist ivuxolimab. The TCR sequence derives from an adult with an advanced solid tumor such as melanoma, head and neck, liver or kidney cancer. The DNA sequence is TGTGCCAGCAGCTTTGGGACAGGGGGCGTTGAAAAACTGTTTTTT. This codes for CASSFGTGGVEKLFF.